This T cell receptor beta chain came from a study of early T cells in non-severe SARS-CoV-2 infection. Study context: Unsorted whole blood bulk RNA was sequenced, with unpaired chains.

One entry per CDR3 protein, called by TCRdb with MiXCR from the 5' RACE reads. The sample yields tens of thousands of distinct CDR3 sequences, about an eighth seen once. This CDR3 region has 14 residues. Deletions cut 3 bases from V and 9 bases from J, with 12 bases between. The chain employs TRBV12-3 or TRBV12-4 and TRBJ1-6, with TRBD1 as a possible D gene (6 bases). The source was whole blood, collected at baseline. This clonotype was obtained from an adult who was a healthcare worker with PCR-confirmed SARS-CoV-2 infection or an uninfected control (not recorded which). The CDR3, as DNA: TGTGCCAGCAGTTTTTGGGGGCTACGTTCACCCCTCCACTTT. It specifies CASSFWGLRSPLHF.